Listed below are T cell receptor beta chains from one sample, sequenced in a study of blood T cell repertoires in COVID-19. Clones were read by immunoSEQ multiplex PCR, and TCRdb kept only the in-frame ones, dropping some. The profile covers about 160,000 clones, with over 80% appearing a single time and roughly 2.9% taken by the ten largest. Material for sequencing was peripheral blood. The receptor set was obtained from a woman aged 60-75 years with acute or convalescent COVID-19. CDR3s include the opening cysteine and the closing phenylalanine or tryptophan. A D gene is named only where the DNA matches it firmly.

TRBJ1-5 15 NA TRBV3-1/TRBV3-2 TGTGCCAGCAGCCCTTCCGGGGGTGGCAATCAGCCCCAGCATTTT CASSPSGGGNQPQHF
TRBJ1-1 17 TRBD1 TRBV6-2/TRBV6-3 TGTGCCAGCAGCCCTATGACAGGGGGATTGTTGAACACTGAAGCTTTCTTT CASSPMTGGLLNTEAFF
TRBJ1-4 14 NA TRBV5-1 TGCGCCAGCAGGGGGGCCACGAAAGAGGAAAAACTGTTTTTT CASRGATKEEKLFF
TRBJ2-3 13 NA TRBV12-3/TRBV12-4 TGTGCCAGCAGGGCGGACTACACAGATACGCAGTATTTT CASRADYTDTQYF
TRBJ1-4 16 TRBD1 TRBV5-6 TGTGCCAGCAGCTTAAACAGGGGGTTGGCGTCTGAAAAACTGTTTTTT CASSLNRGLASEKLFF
TRBJ2-1 15 TRBD1 TRBV4-1 TGCGCCAGCAGCCAAGGGCAGGGGGTAGATCGTGAGCAGTTCTTC CASSQGQGVDREQFF
TRBJ2-5 16 TRBD2 TRBV7-8 TGTGCCAGCAGCTTAAAGCGGGGGGGAACGCGGGAGACCCAGTACTTC CASSLKRGGTRETQYF
TRBJ2-3 19 TRBD1 TRBV4-2 TGTGCCAGCAGCCAAGATGAGACAGGGGGCCCCCCACACACAGATACGCAGTATTTT CASSQDETGGPPHTDTQYF
TRBJ2-6 17 TRBD1 TRBV9 TGTGCCAGCAGCGTGTGGACAGGGTCGTCTGGGGCCAACGTCCTGACTTTC CASSVWTGSSGANVLTF
TRBJ2-7 15 NA TRBV10-2 TGCGCCAGCAGTGATTTTAGCCTCCCTCTCTACGAGCAGTACTTC CASSDFSLPLYEQYF
TRBJ1-2 14 NA TRBV28 TGTGCCAGCAGTTTAGGGAGGGGCCCCTATGGCTACACCTTC CASSLGRGPYGYTF
TRBJ2-7 16 TRBD1 TRBV7-9 TGTGCCAGCAGCTTCTACAGAGACAGGGGGGGCCACGAGCAGTACTTC CASSFYRDRGGHEQYF
TRBJ1-3 15 NA TRBV7-2 TGTGCCAGCAGTGTGGGGAGGTACTCTGGAAACACCATATATTTT CASSVGRYSGNTIYF
TRBJ1-6 14 TRBD1 TRBV3-1/TRBV3-2 TGTGCCATCGGAACAGGGGCGGGTAATTCACCCCTCCACTTT CAIGTGAGNSPLHF
TRBJ2-1 16 NA TRBV3-1/TRBV3-2 TGTGCCAGCAGCCAAGATAGCAGGGGAGCCTACAATGAGCAGTTCTTC CASSQDSRGAYNEQFF
TRBJ2-5 15 TRBD2 TRBV5-1 TGCGCCAGCAGCTTGGGTGCGGGGGGGTCGGAGACCCAGTACTTC CASSLGAGGSETQYF
TRBJ1-1 13 NA TRBV12-3/TRBV12-4 TGTGCCAGCAGGAACCCAGTGAACACTGAAGCTTTCTTT CASRNPVNTEAFF
TRBJ1-5 16 TRBD1 TRBV7-9 TGTGCCAGCAGTCATACCGGGACAGGGGTGGATCAGCCCCAGCATTTT CASSHTGTGVDQPQHF
TRBJ1-2 14 NA TRBV3-1/TRBV3-2 TGTGCCAGCAGCCAAGATCTGGACGGGGATGGCTACACCTTC CASSQDLDGDGYTF
TRBJ2-7 14 NA TRBV11-3 TGTGCCAGCAGCTTGCGAAACGGGGCCTACGAGCAGTACTTC CASSLRNGAYEQYF
TRBJ2-7 13 TRBD1 TRBV5-1 TGCGCCAGCAGCGGGGACAGCTCCTACGAGCAGTACTTC CASSGDSSYEQYF
TRBJ2-2 16 TRBD1 TRBV19 TGTGCCAGTAGTCCCCGGGACAGGGGTTACACCGGGGAGCTGTTTTTT CASSPRDRGYTGELFF